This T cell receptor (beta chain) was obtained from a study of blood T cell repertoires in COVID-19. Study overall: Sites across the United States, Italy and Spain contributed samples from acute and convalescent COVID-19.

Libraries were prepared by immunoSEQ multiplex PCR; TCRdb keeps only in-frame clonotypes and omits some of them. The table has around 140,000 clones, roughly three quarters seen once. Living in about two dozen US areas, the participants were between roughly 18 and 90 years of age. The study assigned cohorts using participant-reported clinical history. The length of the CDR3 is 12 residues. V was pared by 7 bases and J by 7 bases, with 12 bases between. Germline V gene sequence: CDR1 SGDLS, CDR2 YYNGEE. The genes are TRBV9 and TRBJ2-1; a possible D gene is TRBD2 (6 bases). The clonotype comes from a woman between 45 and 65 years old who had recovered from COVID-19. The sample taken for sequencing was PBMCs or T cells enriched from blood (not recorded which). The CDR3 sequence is CASGTSVNEQFF. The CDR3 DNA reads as TGTGCCAGCGGGACTTCCGTGAATGAGCAGTTCTTC.